The 9 T cell receptor beta chains reported below all come from one sample, sequenced in a study of blood T cell repertoires in COVID-19. Produced via immunoSEQ multiplex PCR; TCRdb's table is partial and in-frame only. Of 70,000 to 90,000 clones listed, roughly 88% are singletons. The sample was peripheral blood. All receptors derive from a man aged 50 to 59 with active COVID-19.

The CDR3 loop reads CATLAARNNEQFF. The CDR3 coding sequence is TGTGCCACCCTCGCCGCCAGAAACAATGAGCAGTTCTTC. The V gene is TRBV19, the J gene TRBJ2-1; no definite D call. Germline values: CDR1 LNHDA, CDR2 SQIVND (reference sequence). V was shortened by 10 bases and J by 5 bases, with 15 bases between the two germline ends. The CDR3 runs to 13 residues.

This rearrangement joins TRBV6-5 to TRBJ1-2; 10 bases fit TRBD1. CDR1 is MNHEY and CDR2 is SVGAGI in the germline V gene. The CDR3 runs to 14 residues. With 6 bases clipped from V and 7 bases from J, the junction kept 8 bases outside the gene matches. CDR3 amino acids: CASSKTGTGAGYTF. Here the CDR3 DNA reads TGTGCCAGCAGCAAGACCGGGACAGGGGCTGGCTACACCTTC.

The genes are TRBV7-3 and TRBJ2-5; weak D call: TRBD1 (6 bases). The V gene lost 2 bases and the J gene lost 5 bases, with 18 bases spanning the gap. The CDR3 runs to 16 residues. The germline V gene encodes CDR1 SGHTA and CDR2 FQGTGA. The CDR3 sequence: CASSLGVGRGIETQYF. For the CDR3, the DNA is TGTGCCAGCAGCTTAGGGGTGGGCAGGGGTATTGAGACCCAGTACTTC.

The rearrangement links TRBV5-1 to TRBJ1-1; 7 nucleotides line up with TRBD1. The germline CDR1 and CDR2 sequences are SGHRS and YFSETQ. The CDR3 extends over 13 amino acids. Trimming cost V 4 bases and J 3 bases; bases outside gene matches: 3. The CDR3: CASSLTGDTEAFF. CDR3 DNA: TGCGCCAGCAGCCTAACAGGGGACACTGAAGCTTTCTTT.

This clone was detected only a few times. The rearrangement uses TRBV19 and TRBJ1-2, with 8 bases fitting TRBD1. CDR1 is LNHDA, CDR2 SQIVND, per germline (reference sequence). There are 16 residues in the CDR3. Unmatched junction bases numbered 8, after V lost 3 bases and J lost 2 bases. This CDR3 reads CASSIRRDRINYGYTF. CDR3 nucleotides: TGTGCCAGTAGTATTCGCAGGGACAGGATCAACTATGGCTACACCTTC.

The gene calls are TRBV6-5 and TRBJ1-5, with unresolved D. Germline CDR1 is MNHEY and CDR2 is SVGAGI. The ends were cut back, 10 bases at V and 0 bases at J, with 13 bases in the middle. CDR3 length: 14 amino acids. CDR3 sequence (DNA): TGTGCCACCCACGAGGGCTTTAGCAATCAGCCCCAGCATTTT. This encodes CATHEGFSNQPQHF.

This chain links TRBV7-2 with TRBJ2-4; D is perhaps TRBD2 (7 bases). The CDR3 consists of 15 residues. V gave up 1 base and J gave up 3 bases, with 10 bases separating them. CDR1 and CDR2 (germline): SGHTA, FQGNSA. The CDR3 DNA is TGTGCCAGCAGCTTAGGGGGGGGCGGCAAAAACATTCAGTACTTC. It encodes CASSLGGGGKNIQYF.

This clone occurred once. This sequence joins TRBV28 and TRBJ2-3; TRBD2 matches 8 bases. The V segment lost 6 bases and the J segment 0 bases; nucleotides outside the gene matches: 2. The CDR3 covers 14 residues. Germline values: CDR1 MDHEN, CDR2 SYDVKM. CDR3 loop: CASRPSGSTDTQYF. As DNA, the CDR3 is TGTGCCAGCAGACCTAGCGGGAGCACAGATACGCAGTATTTT.

The V call is TRBV19, the J call TRBJ1-2; tentatively, D is TRBD1 (5 bases). V was pared by 5 bases and J by 2 bases, with 12 bases between. The CDR3 contains 14 residues. Per the germline V gene, CDR1 is LNHDA and CDR2 is SQIVND (reference sequence). The CDR3 sequence is CASSPTGGNYGYTF. In nucleotides, the CDR3 is TGTGCCAGTAGTCCGACGGGGGGGAACTATGGCTACACCTTC.